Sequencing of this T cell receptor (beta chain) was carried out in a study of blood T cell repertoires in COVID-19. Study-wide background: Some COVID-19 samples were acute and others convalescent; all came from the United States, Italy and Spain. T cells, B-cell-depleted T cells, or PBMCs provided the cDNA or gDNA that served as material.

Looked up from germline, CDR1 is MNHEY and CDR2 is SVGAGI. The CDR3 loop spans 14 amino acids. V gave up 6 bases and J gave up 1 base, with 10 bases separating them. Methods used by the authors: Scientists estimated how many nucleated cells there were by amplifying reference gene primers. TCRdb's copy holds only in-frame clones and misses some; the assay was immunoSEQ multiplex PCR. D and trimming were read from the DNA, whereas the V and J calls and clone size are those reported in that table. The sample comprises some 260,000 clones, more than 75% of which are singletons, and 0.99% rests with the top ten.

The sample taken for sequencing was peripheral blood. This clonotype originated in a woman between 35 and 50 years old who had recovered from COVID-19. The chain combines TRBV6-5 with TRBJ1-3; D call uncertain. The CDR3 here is CASSPPVSGNTIYF. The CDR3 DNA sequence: TGTGCCAGCAGCCCCCCGGTTTCTGGAAACACCATATATTTT.